This T cell receptor beta chain was recorded in a study of Ad26.COV2.S vaccination and SARS-CoV-2 variants. Study context: Ad26.COV2.S was injected intramuscularly once or twice, 56 days apart.

Method: immunoSEQ multiplex PCR; TCRdb's copy keeps in-frame clones and lacks some. Among about 370,000 clones listed, around 85% were seen once. The treatment here: about 20 received Ad26.COV2.S at low or high dose, single or two shots; 5 received placebo; per-sample allocation not given. Samples came from day 63 after the first vaccine or placebo injection. This vaccine is an Ad26 vector that expresses the Wuhan-strain SARS-CoV-2 spike. The CDR3 extends over 15 amino acids. This material consisted of peripheral blood, taken in a trial of Ad26.COV2.S vaccine versus placebo. This clonotype was sampled from a person between 18 and 65 years old who received the Ad26.COV2.S COVID-19 vaccine or a placebo. The rearrangement joins TRBV12-2 to TRBJ1-6. TRBV12-2 has pseudogene status. CDR3 bases: TGTGCAAGTCGTTGCGGGGCTGGGTATAATTCACCCCTCCACTTT. It translates to CASRCGAGYNSPLHF.